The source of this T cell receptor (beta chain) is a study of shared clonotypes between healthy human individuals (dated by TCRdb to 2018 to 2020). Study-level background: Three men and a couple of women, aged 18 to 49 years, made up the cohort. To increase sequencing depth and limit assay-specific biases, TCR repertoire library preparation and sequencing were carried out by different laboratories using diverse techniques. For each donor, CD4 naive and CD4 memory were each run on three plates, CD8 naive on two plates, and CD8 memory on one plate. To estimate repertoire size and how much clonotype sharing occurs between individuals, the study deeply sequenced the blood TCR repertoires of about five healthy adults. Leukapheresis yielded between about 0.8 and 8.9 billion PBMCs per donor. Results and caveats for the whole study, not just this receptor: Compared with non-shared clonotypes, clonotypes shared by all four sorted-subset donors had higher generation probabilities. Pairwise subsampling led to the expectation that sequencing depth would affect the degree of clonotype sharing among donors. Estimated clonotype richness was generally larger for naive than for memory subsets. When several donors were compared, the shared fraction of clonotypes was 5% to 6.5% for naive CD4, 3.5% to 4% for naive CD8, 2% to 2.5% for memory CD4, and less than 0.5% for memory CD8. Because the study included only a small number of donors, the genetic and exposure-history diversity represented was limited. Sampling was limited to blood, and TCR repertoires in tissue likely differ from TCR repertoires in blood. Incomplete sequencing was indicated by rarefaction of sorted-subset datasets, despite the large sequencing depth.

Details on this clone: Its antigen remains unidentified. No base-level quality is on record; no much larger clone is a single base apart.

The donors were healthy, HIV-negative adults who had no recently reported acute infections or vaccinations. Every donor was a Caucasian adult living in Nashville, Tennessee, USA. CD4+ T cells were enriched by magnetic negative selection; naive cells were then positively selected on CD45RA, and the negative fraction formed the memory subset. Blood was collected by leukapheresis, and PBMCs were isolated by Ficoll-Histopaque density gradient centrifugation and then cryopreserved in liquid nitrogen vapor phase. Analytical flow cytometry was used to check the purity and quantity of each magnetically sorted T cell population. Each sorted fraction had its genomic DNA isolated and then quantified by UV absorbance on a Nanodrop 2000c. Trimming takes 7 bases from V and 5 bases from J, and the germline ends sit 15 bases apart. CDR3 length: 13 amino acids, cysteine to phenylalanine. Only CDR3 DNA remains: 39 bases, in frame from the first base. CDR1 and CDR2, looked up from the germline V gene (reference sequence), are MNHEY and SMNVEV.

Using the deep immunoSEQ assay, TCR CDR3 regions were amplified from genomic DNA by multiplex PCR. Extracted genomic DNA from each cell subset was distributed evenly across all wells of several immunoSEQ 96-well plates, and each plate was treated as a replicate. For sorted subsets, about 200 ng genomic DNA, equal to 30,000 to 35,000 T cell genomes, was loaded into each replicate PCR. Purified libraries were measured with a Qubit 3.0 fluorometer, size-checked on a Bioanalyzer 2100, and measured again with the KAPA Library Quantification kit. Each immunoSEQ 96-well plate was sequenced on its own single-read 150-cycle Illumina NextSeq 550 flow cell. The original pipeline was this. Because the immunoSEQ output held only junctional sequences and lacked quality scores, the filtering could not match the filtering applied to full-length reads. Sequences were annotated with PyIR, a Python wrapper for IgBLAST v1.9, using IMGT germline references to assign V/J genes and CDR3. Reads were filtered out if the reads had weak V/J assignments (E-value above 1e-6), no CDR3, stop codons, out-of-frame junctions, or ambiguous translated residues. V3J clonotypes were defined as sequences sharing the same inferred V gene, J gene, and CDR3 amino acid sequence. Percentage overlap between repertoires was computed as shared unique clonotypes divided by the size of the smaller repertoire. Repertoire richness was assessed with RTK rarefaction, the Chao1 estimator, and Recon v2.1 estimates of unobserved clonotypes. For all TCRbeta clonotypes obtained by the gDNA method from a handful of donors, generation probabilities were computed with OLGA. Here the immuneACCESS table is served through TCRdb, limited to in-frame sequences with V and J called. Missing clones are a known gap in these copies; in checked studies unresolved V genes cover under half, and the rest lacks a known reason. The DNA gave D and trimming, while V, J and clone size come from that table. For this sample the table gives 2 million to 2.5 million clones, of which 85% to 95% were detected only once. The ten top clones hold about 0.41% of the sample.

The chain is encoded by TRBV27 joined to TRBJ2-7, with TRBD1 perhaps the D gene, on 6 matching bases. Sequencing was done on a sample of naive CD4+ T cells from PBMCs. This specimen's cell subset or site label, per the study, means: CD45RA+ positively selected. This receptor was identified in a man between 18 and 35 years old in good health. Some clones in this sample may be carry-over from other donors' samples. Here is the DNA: TGTGCCAGCAAAAAAACAGGGTCCCACGAGCAGTACTTC. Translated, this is CASKKTGSHEQYF.